The T cell receptor beta chain under discussion was sequenced for a study of blood T cell repertoires in COVID-19. Overall study context: In each case, the material was cDNA or gDNA derived from T cells, B-cell-depleted T cells, or PBMCs.

Profiling relied on immunoSEQ multiplex PCR, and the TCRdb table lists in-frame clones only, not all of them. The sample has roughly 260,000 clones, approximately 90% seen once; the top ten hold 3.7%. Trimming removed 7 bases at V and 10 bases at J, with 17 bases between. Germline CDR1 SNHLY, CDR2 FYNNEI. There are 13 residues in the CDR3. This chain links TRBV2 with TRBJ2-1; TRBD1 is a possible D gene (6 bases). This receptor was taken from a middle-aged woman with acute or convalescent COVID-19. Sequenced: peripheral blood. The CDR3 DNA sequence: TGTGCCAGCAACAGGGATCTAGGTTCAGAGCAGTTCTTC. Its translation is CASNRDLGSEQFF.